The present T cell receptor (beta chain) was sequenced within a study of naive and memory T cell subsets. The CDR3 runs 20 residues. Germline V lookup: CDR1 DFQATT, CDR2 SNEGSKA (reference sequence). With 3 bases clipped from V and 0 bases from J, the junction kept 17 bases outside the gene matches. Both TRBC1 and TRBC2 were covered by a beta constant-region primer of two equimolar oligonucleotides. TCRdb re-analysed the UMI-ligation and nested PCR reads in MiXCR, keeping a single row per CDR3 protein. The profile shows roughly 140,000 distinct CDR3 sequences, more than 15% of them singletons. The chain is built from TRBV20-1 and TRBJ2-1; 10 positions match TRBD2. Sequencing used naive CD4+ T cells from blood. The clonotype was recovered from a human donor in good health. The CDR3 here is CSARATLRLAGPSSYNEQFF. DNA for the CDR3: TGCAGTGCTAGGGCCACTCTGAGACTAGCGGGCCCGAGCTCCTACAATGAGCAGTTCTTC.